A single sample is the source of the 30 T cell receptor beta chains below, sequenced in a study of T-cell reconstitution after alpha-beta-depleted transplantation in children. The TCRbeta library was prepared with unique molecular identifiers. TCRdb processed the PCR reads anew with MiXCR; each CDR3 protein has one entry. The profile covers about 200,000 distinct CDR3 sequences, with just under 6.5% appearing a single time and about 4.3% taken by the ten largest. The specimen comprised PBMCs, sampled before TCRalphabeta/CD19-depleted stem cell transplant. All receptors come from a girl under three years old with combined immunodeficiency, due to receive a stem cell transplant.

This clonotype was detected a few times. The CDR3 region is CASSATPGGNQPQHF. The CDR3 DNA sequence: TGTGCCAGCAGCGCCACTCCGGGAGGCAATCAGCCCCAGCATTTT. The chain links TRBV5-5 to TRBJ1-5; D unclear. V was shortened by 4 bases and J by 2 bases, with 13 bases between the two germline ends. Germline V gene lookup returns CDR1 SGHKS and CDR2 YYEKEE (reference sequence). The CDR3 consists of 15 residues.

This clonotype occurred many times. The chain is built from TRBV28 and TRBJ1-1; the D gene is possibly TRBD1 (5 bases). CDR1 is MDHEN, CDR2 SYDVKM, per germline. The CDR3 covers 14 residues. Trimming left V 6 bases short and J 5 bases short, with 16 bases between. CDR3: CASRARGVGTEAFF. For the CDR3, the DNA is TGTGCCAGCAGAGCAAGGGGTGTGGGGACTGAAGCTTTCTTT.

Concerning this clonotype itself: A much larger clone differs from this one at a single base, so this may be a read error. The chain couples TRBV2 to TRBJ1-2; 7 nucleotides align to TRBD1. Germline V lookup: CDR1 SNHLY, CDR2 FYNNEI. The CDR3 is 12 residues long. CDR3 DNA: TGTGTCAGCACCGGACAGGTTGGTGGCTACACCTTC. This encodes CVSTGQVGGYTF.

Many counts were recorded for this clonotype. V usage is TRBV14 and J usage is TRBJ2-7; 14 nucleotides agree with TRBD2. V gave up 0 bases and J gave up 3 bases; unmatched junction bases: 22. The CDR3 extends over 23 amino acids. Germline V lookup: CDR1 SGHDN, CDR2 FVKESK. The CDR3 loop is CASSQDPIARTSGRRGEYYEQYF. In nucleotides, the CDR3 is TGTGCCAGCAGCCAAGATCCCATAGCCCGGACTAGCGGGAGGAGAGGAGAGTACTACGAGCAGTACTTC.

This clonotype was found many times. V and J are TRBV7-2 and TRBJ2-7; 11 nucleotides agree with TRBD1. In germline, CDR1 is SGHTA, CDR2 FQGNSA. The CDR3 has 21 amino acids. Unmatched junction bases numbered 26, after V lost 5 bases and J lost 5 bases. In DNA form, the CDR3 reads TGTGCCAGCAGCCCTCGTTCAACGGACAGGGGGCTTCTAGGTCCCGTCCACGAGCAGTACTTC. Its protein product is CASSPRSTDRGLLGPVHEQYF. Drawing the rest from reference TRBV7-2 and TRBJ2-7, the complete variable domain is GAGVSQSPSNKVTEKGKDVELRCDPISGHTALYWYRQSLGQGLEFLIYFQGNSAPDKSGLPSDRFSAERTGGSVSTLTIQRTQQEDSAVYLCASSPRSTDRGLLGPVHEQYFGPGTRLTVT.

This clonotype was counted a few times. This chain uses TRBV29-1 with TRBJ2-7, with TRBD2 matching over 7 bases. Germline CDR1 reads SQVTM; CDR2 reads ANQGSEA. The CDR3 is made up of 12 amino acids. The junction had 7 bases not matched to a gene; V was cut back by 4 bases and J by 7 bases. CDR3 nucleotide sequence: TGCAGCGTTGGCGGGAGCGCGGGGGAGCAGTACTTC. Amino acids: CSVGGSAGEQYF.

This clonotype has at least ten counts. The CDR3 nucleotides are TGTGCCAGCAGCTTTATGACAGGGGGGAACACCGGGGAGCTGTTTTTT. The encoded protein is CASSFMTGGNTGELFF. The chain joins TRBV5-6 to TRBJ2-2, with TRBD1 identical over 9 bases. The CDR3 sequence is 16 residues long. The V segment lost 2 bases and the J segment 1 base; nucleotides outside the gene matches: 3. Germline assignment: CDR1 SGHDT and CDR2 YYEEEE.

This clonotype was counted at least ten times. The gene calls are TRBV29-1 and TRBJ1-2; no clear D gene. The CDR3 is 12 amino acids. The V and J ends lost 7 bases and 4 bases respectively, with 13 bases between them. Germline CDR1 reads SQVTM; CDR2 reads ANQGSEA. In DNA form, the CDR3 reads TGCAGCGCCGATCGGGGTATCTATGGCTACACCTTC. Translation gives CSADRGIYGYTF.

This clonotype has a handful of counts. The genes are TRBV7-2 and TRBJ2-7; 10 bases match TRBD1. Germline CDR1 is SGHTA and CDR2 is FQGNSA. This CDR3 is built from 13 residues. The ends lost 5 bases at V and 10 bases at J; junction bases unmatched: 8. The CDR3 spells CASSPGQGFFQYF. In nucleotides, the CDR3 is TGTGCCAGCAGCCCGGGACAGGGGTTTTTCCAGTACTTC.

This clonotype was detected many times. In nucleotides, the CDR3 is TGTGCCTGGAGGACAGGGCCCAACTATGGCTACACCTTC. This gives the protein CAWRTGPNYGYTF. The chain links TRBV30 to TRBJ1-2; 7 bases are a match to TRBD1. The CDR3 is made up of 13 amino acids. V shed 3 bases, J shed 2 bases, and the junction held 3 bases outside the gene matches. Germline V gene data show CDR1 as GTSNPN and CDR2 as SVGIG (reference sequence).

This clonotype was found many times. V and J are TRBV4-1 and TRBJ2-1; D is possibly TRBD2 (6 bases). The CDR3 is 13 amino acids. Germline V gene data show CDR1 as MGHRA and CDR2 as YSYEKL. V lost 4 bases and J lost 5, with 9 bases in between. CDR3 DNA: TGCGCCAGCAGCCCACGGGGGAACAATGAGCAGTTCTTC. Protein: CASSPRGNNEQFF.

This clonotype was detected ten times or more. The chain couples TRBV29-1 to TRBJ2-1; 7 bases align to TRBD2. CDR1 and CDR2 from the germline V gene are SQVTM and ANQGSEA. The CDR3 is 13 amino acids. The V segment lost 1 base and the J segment 6 bases; nucleotides outside the gene matches: 3. The CDR3 reads CSVEGTRSNEQFF. The CDR3 DNA follows: TGCAGCGTTGAAGGGACTAGGAGCAATGAGCAGTTCTTC.

This clonotype showed up many times. The gene calls are TRBV5-5 and TRBJ2-7, with TRBD1 matching 11 bases. This CDR3 has 14 residues. With 4 bases clipped from V and 4 bases from J, the junction kept 4 bases outside the gene matches. Germline V lookup: CDR1 SGHKS, CDR2 YYEKEE (reference sequence). The CDR3 spells CASSPGQGEYEQYF. CDR3 bases: TGTGCCAGCAGCCCGGGACAGGGGGAGTACGAGCAGTACTTC.

This clonotype occurred many times. This chain uses TRBV10-3 with TRBJ2-2; D is unresolved. This CDR3 spans 13 amino acids. Germline CDR1 ENHRY, CDR2 SYGVKD. V lost 3 bases to trimming and J lost 4 bases, with 6 bases between them. This CDR3 is CAISDRLTGELFF. CDR3 sequence (DNA): TGTGCCATCAGTGATCGGCTCACCGGGGAGCTGTTTTTT.

This clonotype was observed at least ten times. The chain joins TRBV7-2 to TRBJ2-3; 11 bases match TRBD1. V gave up 5 bases and J gave up 5 bases; unmatched junction bases: 6. The CDR3 covers 15 residues. Germline CDR1 reads SGHTA; CDR2 reads FQGNSA. Here the CDR3 reads CASSPGTGGKDTQYF. As DNA, the CDR3 is TGTGCCAGCAGCCCCGGGACAGGGGGGAAAGATACGCAGTATTTT.

V gene TRBV12-3 or TRBV12-4 combines with J gene TRBJ2-2; D call uncertain. CDR3 length: 13 amino acids. Deletions cut 6 bases from V and 6 bases from J, with 11 bases between. As DNA, the CDR3 is TGTGCCAGCAGCCCTTCCGCCCCCGGGGAGCTGTTTTTT. Amino acid sequence: CASSPSAPGELFF.

This clonotype has only a few counts. V usage is TRBV12-3 or TRBV12-4 and J usage is TRBJ1-2, with a tentative D call TRBD1 (5 bases). Trimming shortened V by 5 bases and J by 5 bases, and 15 bases separated the two germline ends. This CDR3 contains 14 residues. The CDR3 region has the DNA TGTGCCAGCAGTCCATGGGGGATCGGATATGGCTACACCTTC. This encodes CASSPWGIGYGYTF.

This clonotype was recorded at least ten times. This chain links TRBV28 with TRBJ2-1; D call uncertain. The CDR3 extends over 13 amino acids. The V gene's germline CDR1 is MDHEN and CDR2 SYDVKM. V shed 3 bases and J shed 4 bases, with 7 bases lying between them. CDR3 sequence: CASSLSRYNEQFF. The CDR3 nucleotides are TGTGCCAGCAGTTTGTCGAGATACAATGAGCAGTTCTTC.

The chain uses TRBV4-1 and TRBJ1-3; D is ambiguous. CDR3 length: 15 residues. V gave up 3 bases and J gave up 0 bases, with 9 bases separating them. Looked up from germline, CDR1 is MGHRA and CDR2 is YSYEKL. The CDR3 protein is CASSQSEISGNTIYF. The DNA of the CDR3 is TGCGCCAGCAGCCAGTCGGAGATCTCTGGAAACACCATATATTTT.

This clonotype was detected many times. V usage is TRBV5-1 and J usage is TRBJ1-1; 7 bases line up with TRBD1. With V trimmed by 0 bases and J by 4 bases, 6 bases remained unmatched. The CDR3 is made up of 15 amino acids. Looked up from germline, CDR1 is SGHRS and CDR2 is YFSETQ. Written as DNA, the CDR3 is TGCGCCAGCAGCTTGGAACCGAACAGGGGCACTGAAGCTTTCTTT. It is translated as CASSLEPNRGTEAFF.

This clonotype came up many times. The V and J genes are TRBV29-1 and TRBJ2-7; D perhaps matches TRBD1 (6 bases). V shed 5 bases and J shed 1 base, with 12 bases lying between them. Germline V gene lookup returns CDR1 SQVTM and CDR2 ANQGSEA. This CDR3 is built from 13 residues. CDR3 sequence: CSVQQQGSYEQYF. CDR3 sequence (DNA): TGCAGCGTTCAACAACAGGGTTCCTACGAGCAGTACTTC.

This clonotype was counted only a few times. The rearrangement links TRBV27 to TRBJ2-6; D may be TRBD1 (6 bases). Germline-derived CDR1 and CDR2 are MNHEY and SMNVEV (reference sequence). The CDR3 loop spans 15 amino acids. V was cut by 2 bases and J by 5 bases, with 10 bases left in between. This CDR3 reads CASSLIGTRANVLTF. Written as DNA, the CDR3 is TGTGCCAGCAGTTTAATAGGGACACGGGCCAACGTCCTGACTTTC.

This clonotype was observed at least ten times. This chain links TRBV7-2 with TRBJ2-3, with 7 bases lining up with TRBD1. The CDR3 is made up of 17 amino acids. CDR1 is SGHTA, CDR2 FQGNSA, per germline. The V and J ends lost 1 base and 1 base, in that order; junction bases with no gene match: 8. The CDR3 here is CASSLVLMGTGTDTQYF. The CDR3 nucleotides are TGTGCCAGCAGCTTAGTACTAATGGGGACAGGCACAGATACGCAGTATTTT.

This clonotype appeared many times. The chain couples TRBV20-1 to TRBJ2-3, with D unclear. CDR1 DFQATT and CDR2 SNEGSKA come from the germline V gene (reference sequence). The CDR3 runs 14 residues. The ends were cut back, 3 bases at V and 6 bases at J, with 16 bases in the middle. CDR3: CSARSNMGLDTQYF. CDR3 nucleotide sequence: TGCAGTGCTAGGTCGAATATGGGTCTCGATACGCAGTATTTT.

This clonotype was observed many times. This sequence joins TRBV5-4 and TRBJ2-3; D gene ambiguous. The CDR3 runs 17 residues. Germline values: CDR1 SGHNT, CDR2 YYREEE (reference sequence). Deletions cut 2 bases from V and 0 bases from J, with 16 bases between. This CDR3 reads CASSFAVVLPSTDTQYF. The DNA of the CDR3 is TGTGCCAGCAGCTTCGCTGTCGTGCTCCCTAGCACAGATACGCAGTATTTT.

The genes are TRBV5-1 and TRBJ2-7; no reliable D call. The V end was cut by 2 bases, the J end by 0 bases, with 6 bases between. Germline CDR1 reads SGHRS; CDR2 reads YFSETQ. The CDR3 loop spans 13 amino acids. DNA of the CDR3: TGCGCCAGCAGCTTCAGGTTCTCCTACGAGCAGTACTTC. Amino acid sequence: CASSFRFSYEQYF.

This clonotype was picked up many times. The rearrangement joins TRBV6-4 to TRBJ2-3; 8 nucleotides agree with TRBD2. The CDR3 totals 16 residues. Germline values: CDR1 MRHNA, CDR2 SNTAGT. The V and J ends lost 3 bases and 2 bases, in that order; junction bases with no gene match: 7. This chain's CDR3 is CASSEFGGASTDTQYF. For the CDR3, the DNA is TGTGCCAGCAGTGAGTTCGGGGGGGCTTCCACAGATACGCAGTATTTT.

In its sample, this clonotype was seen many times. The V call is TRBV20-1, the J call TRBJ1-5; 8 positions match TRBD1. The CDR3 spans 15 residues. Germline CDR1 is DFQATT and CDR2 is SNEGSKA (reference sequence). V lost 1 base and J lost 4; bases outside the gene matches: 6. The CDR3 sequence: CSARGPRTGNQPQHF. The CDR3 region has the DNA TGCAGTGCTAGAGGCCCCCGGACAGGGAATCAGCCCCAGCATTTT.

This clonotype was observed many times. The chain links TRBV28 to TRBJ2-7; possible D gene TRBD2, 5 bases. CDR1 MDHEN and CDR2 SYDVKM come from the germline V gene. The CDR3 extends over 19 amino acids. V was clipped by 2 bases and J by 2 bases, with 25 bases between them. CDR3 residues: CASSLMSFVEGKEPYEQYF. CDR3 bases: TGTGCCAGCAGTTTAATGTCTTTCGTAGAGGGAAAGGAGCCCTACGAGCAGTACTTC.

The chain employs TRBV7-6 and TRBJ2-3, with D uncertain. This CDR3 has 14 residues. V was pared by 2 bases and J by 1 base, with 7 bases between. The germline gives CDR1 SGHVS, CDR2 FNYEAQ. CDR3 bases: TGTGCCAGCAGCTTAACGCGGCGCACAGATACGCAGTATTTT. Translation: CASSLTRRTDTQYF.